Below, 13 T cell receptor beta chains from the same sample are listed, as sequenced in a study of radiation and T cells in renal cell carcinoma (dated by TCRdb to 2018 to 2020). The library was generated by the immunoSEQ multiplex PCR assay. TCRdb took this table from immuneACCESS and kept in-frame rearrangements with V and J called. Such tables lack part of the clones; where checked against another copy, unresolved V genes explain under half of the gap, and the rest is unexplained. In this sample the table shows nearly 50,000 clones, approximately 83% of which occur a single time. Under 35% of the sample is held by the ten biggest clonotypes. The time point label, as the study defines it: baseline pretreatment blood. The treatment or condition label on this specimen signifies: 15 Gy SBRT to primary tumor, nephrectomy 4 weeks later. The sequencing used blood, collected from a patient whose treatment included radiotherapy and nephrectomy. These receptors were taken from a woman between 70 and 85 years old with renal cell carcinoma.

The V call is TRBV7-3, the J call TRBJ2-1, with 8 bases identical to TRBD2. CDR3 length: 16 residues. In germline, CDR1 is SGHTA, CDR2 FQGTGA. J was trimmed by 8 bases and V by 2 bases; bases with no gene match: 11. The CDR3 sequence is CASSLESGLVGHEQFF. DNA of the CDR3: TGTGCCAGCAGCTTAGAGTCGGGACTAGTGGGGCATGAGCAGTTCTTC.

This clone was recorded once. The chain has TRBV5-6 and TRBJ1-5; D is perhaps TRBD1 (6 bases). V lost 7 bases, J lost 7 bases, and 21 bases lay in between. Per the germline V gene, CDR1 is SGHDT and CDR2 is YYEEEE. The CDR3 has 15 amino acids. The DNA of the CDR3 is TGTGCCAGCCTGAAAGGGGGGTCTACGGGGCAGCCCCAGCATTTT. Translation: CASLKGGSTGQPQHF.

The chain couples TRBV2 to TRBJ2-3; the D gene is possibly TRBD1 (6 bases). CDR1 is SNHLY, CDR2 FYNNEI, per germline. The V end was cut by 6 bases, the J end by 2 bases, with 12 bases between. The CDR3 length is 14 residues. CDR3 loop: CASRTGFFTDTQYF. CDR3 nucleotides: TGTGCCAGCAGAACAGGGTTTTTCACAGATACGCAGTATTTT.

The chain employs TRBV5-4 and TRBJ2-6; TRBD1 matches 10 bases. CDR1 is SGHNT and CDR2 is YYREEE in the germline V gene (reference sequence). J lost 1 base, V lost 4 bases, and 8 bases had no gene match. This CDR3 contains 18 residues. CDR3 sequence reads: CASSDTGTGASGANVLTF. CDR3 sequence (DNA): TGTGCCAGCAGCGACACCGGGACAGGGGCTTCTGGGGCCAACGTCCTGACTTTC.

A word on this clone: Distinct nucleotide sequences in the sample also encode this CDR3. The rearrangement joins TRBV27 to TRBJ2-1, with TRBD1 as a possible D gene (5 bases). V dropped 6 bases and J dropped 6 bases, with 9 bases sitting between them. CDR1 and CDR2 from the germline V gene are MNHEY and SMNVEV (reference sequence). The CDR3 runs to 12 residues. DNA of the CDR3: TGTGCCAGCAGAGAAAGGGGCAATGAGCAGTTCTTC. Translation gives CASRERGNEQFF.

This clone was seen more than once but under ten times. A read error may account for a junction end that differs from germline. CDR3 amino acids: CASSLDLGGDSPLHF. In DNA, the CDR3 is TGCGCCAGCAGCTTGGATTTAGGCGGCGATTCTCCCCTCCACTTT. The rearrangement links TRBV5-1 to TRBJ1-6; D remains unclear. Per germline, CDR1 SGHRS and CDR2 YFSETQ. This CDR3 has 15 amino acids.

The chain uses TRBV27 and TRBJ2-7; 8 bases are shared with TRBD2. CDR1 and CDR2 from the germline V gene are MNHEY and SMNVEV (reference sequence). This CDR3 comprises 16 residues. V lost 6 bases and J lost 2; bases outside the gene matches: 12. Here the CDR3 DNA reads TGTGCCAGCAGGGAAGCGGACGGGGGGGGAACCTACGAGCAGTACTTC. Residues: CASREADGGGTYEQYF.

The chain joins TRBV5-1 to TRBJ1-1; D might be TRBD1 (5 bases). The germline V and J ends were trimmed by 0 bases and 3 bases, with 12 bases remaining between them. Germline V gene sequence: CDR1 SGHRS, CDR2 YFSETQ. CDR3 length equals 15 residues. CDR3 DNA: TGCGCCAGCAGCTTGGGGACCAAAGGGGACACTGAAGCTTTCTTT. This gives the protein CASSLGTKGDTEAFF.

This rearrangement joins TRBV6-5 to TRBJ2-3; 11 positions match TRBD1. Germline lookup yields CDR1 MNHEY and CDR2 SVGAGI. The ends lost 6 bases at V and 10 bases at J; junction bases unmatched: 9. The CDR3 loop spans 14 amino acids. CDR3 bases: TGTGCCAGCAGGGGACAGGGGGTTAGGGAGTCGCAGTATTTT. Amino acid sequence: CASRGQGVRESQYF.

This clone has just a few counts. The chain is built from TRBV7-3 and TRBJ1-1, with D maybe TRBD1 (5 bases). The V end lost 4 bases, the J end lost 5 bases, and 14 bases lay between the germline ends. Germline assignment: CDR1 SGHTA and CDR2 FQGTGA. This CDR3 has 14 amino acids. DNA of the CDR3: TGTGCCAGCAGCTACGGTGTAGGGGTAACTGAAGCTTTCTTT. Residues: CASSYGVGVTEAFF.

The chain joins TRBV27 to TRBJ2-5, with D perhaps matching TRBD2 (6 bases). There are 14 residues in the CDR3. The V gene lost 5 bases and the J gene lost 1 base, with 11 bases spanning the gap. CDR1 is MNHEY, CDR2 SMNVEV, per germline (reference sequence). In nucleotides, the CDR3 is TGTGCCAGCAGTCCCCCGGGACTCCAAGAGACCCAGTACTTC. Translation: CASSPPGLQETQYF.

The rearrangement uses TRBV9 and TRBJ2-7; 7 positions match TRBD2. V trimming: 0 bases; J trimming: 2 bases; junction bases outside the gene matches: 2. This CDR3 spans 14 amino acids. Germline V lookup: CDR1 SGDLS, CDR2 YYNGEE. CDR3 region: CASSVGLAPYEQYF. Here the CDR3 DNA reads TGTGCCAGCAGCGTAGGACTAGCCCCCTACGAGCAGTACTTC.

The chain uses TRBV27 and TRBJ1-1; D uncertain. Germline CDR1 and CDR2: MNHEY and SMNVEV (reference sequence). Trimming took 6 bases from V and 2 from J, leaving 13 bases between them. The CDR3 spans 14 residues. CDR3 nucleotide sequence: TGTGCCAGCAGCCCTAGGAGCCCTAACACTGAAGCTTTCTTT. It is translated as CASSPRSPNTEAFF.